The entry below gives a single T cell receptor (beta chain) sequence along with its context. Its antigen is as yet unknown. This record belongs to a study of Ad26.COV2.S vaccination and SARS-CoV-2 variants. Clones were read by immunoSEQ multiplex PCR, and TCRdb kept only the in-frame ones, dropping some. The sample lists 440,000 or so clones; about 90% were seen once. Study-level points and caveats: Similar non-spike TCR breadth was observed in recipients of vaccine and of placebo. Analyses that measured TCR breadth and depth may have underestimated total T cell responses.

CDR1 and CDR2 from the germline V gene are GTSNPN and SVGIG (reference sequence). The length of the CDR3 is 12 residues. V was cut by 2 bases and J by 0 bases, with 5 bases left in between. The treatment is: around 19 received Ad26.COV2.S at low or high dose, single or two shots; roughly 5 received placebo; per-sample allocation not given. Sample collection was performed on day 63 after the first vaccine or placebo injection. This sample comprised peripheral blood, obtained in a trial of Ad26.COV2.S vaccine versus placebo. The TCR sequence derives from a person aged 18-65 years who received the Ad26.COV2.S COVID-19 vaccine or a placebo. V is TRBV30 and J is TRBJ2-7; no clear D gene. The CDR3 DNA reads as TGTGCCTGGAGTTCATACTCCTACGAGCAGTACTTC. This sequence encodes CAWSSYSYEQYF. The variable domain in full, with the rest retrieved from reference TRBV30 and TRBJ2-7, is SQTIHQWPATLVQPVGSPLSLECTVEGTSNPNLYWYRQAAGRGLQLLFYSVGIGQISSEVPQNLSASRPQDRQFILSSKKLLLSDSGFYLCAWSSYSYEQYFGPGTRLTVT.